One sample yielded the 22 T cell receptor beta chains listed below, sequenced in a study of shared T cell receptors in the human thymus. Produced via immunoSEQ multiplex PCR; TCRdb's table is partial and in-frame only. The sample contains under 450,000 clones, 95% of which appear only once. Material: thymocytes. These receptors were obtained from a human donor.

CDR3 amino acids: CSARKGCEQFF. CDR3 nucleotide sequence: TGCAGTGCTAGAAAGGGGTGTGAGCAGTTCTTC. The J gene is TRBJ2-1, the V gene TRBV20-1; D is perhaps TRBD1 (5 bases). V was shortened by 2 bases and J by 9 bases, with 8 bases between the two germline ends. Germline V gene sequence: CDR1 DFQATT, CDR2 SNEGSKA (reference sequence). This CDR3 has 11 amino acids.

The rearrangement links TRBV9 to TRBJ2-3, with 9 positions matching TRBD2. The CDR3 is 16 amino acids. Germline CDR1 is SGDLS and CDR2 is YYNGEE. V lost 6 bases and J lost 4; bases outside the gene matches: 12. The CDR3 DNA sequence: TGTGCCAGCAATCCTGGGGCGGGAGGGCCATCAGATACGCAGTATTTT. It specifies CASNPGAGGPSDTQYF.

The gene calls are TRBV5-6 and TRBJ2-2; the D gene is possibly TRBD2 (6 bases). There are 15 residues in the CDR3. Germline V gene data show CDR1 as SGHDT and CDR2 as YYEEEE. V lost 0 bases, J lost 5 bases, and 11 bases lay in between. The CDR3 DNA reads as TGTGCCAGCAGCTTGGACGGGAGAGATACCGGGGAGCTGTTTTTT. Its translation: CASSLDGRDTGELFF.

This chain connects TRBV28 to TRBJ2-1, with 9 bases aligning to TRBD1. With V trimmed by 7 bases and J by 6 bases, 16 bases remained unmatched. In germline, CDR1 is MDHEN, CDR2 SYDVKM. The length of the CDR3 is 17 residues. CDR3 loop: CASTHSHSTGGLNEQFF. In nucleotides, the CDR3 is TGTGCCAGCACCCACTCCCATAGTACAGGGGGCCTCAATGAGCAGTTCTTC.

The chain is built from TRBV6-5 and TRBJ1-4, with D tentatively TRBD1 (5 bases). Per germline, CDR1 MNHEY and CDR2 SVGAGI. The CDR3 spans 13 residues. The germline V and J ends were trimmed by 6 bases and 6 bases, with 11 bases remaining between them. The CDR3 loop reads CASRWGSDEKLFF. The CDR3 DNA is TGTGCCAGCAGGTGGGGGAGCGATGAAAAACTGTTTTTT.

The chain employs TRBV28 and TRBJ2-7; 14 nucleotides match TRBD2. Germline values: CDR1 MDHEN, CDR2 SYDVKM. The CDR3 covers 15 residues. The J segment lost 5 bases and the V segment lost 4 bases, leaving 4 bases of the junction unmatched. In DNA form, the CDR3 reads TGTGCCAGCAGTTGGGGACTAGCGGGAGTAGACGAGCAGTACTTC. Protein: CASSWGLAGVDEQYF.

The CDR3 protein is CASTVDRVGPGELFF. For the CDR3, the DNA is TGTGCCAGCACTGTAGACAGGGTGGGACCCGGGGAGCTGTTTTTT. The rearrangement joins TRBV2 to TRBJ2-2, with TRBD1 matching over 7 bases. Germline trimming cut 7 bases from V and 6 bases from J; bases unmatched to any gene: 11. Germline lookup yields CDR1 SNHLY and CDR2 FYNNEI. This CDR3 contains 15 residues.

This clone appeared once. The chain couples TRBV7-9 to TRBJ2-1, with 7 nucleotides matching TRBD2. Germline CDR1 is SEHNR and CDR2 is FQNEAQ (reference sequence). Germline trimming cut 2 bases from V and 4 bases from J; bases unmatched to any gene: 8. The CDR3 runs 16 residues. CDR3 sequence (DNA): TGTGCCAGCAGCTTAATTTGGGGAGGGCGATACAATGAGCAGTTCTTC. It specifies CASSLIWGGRYNEQFF.

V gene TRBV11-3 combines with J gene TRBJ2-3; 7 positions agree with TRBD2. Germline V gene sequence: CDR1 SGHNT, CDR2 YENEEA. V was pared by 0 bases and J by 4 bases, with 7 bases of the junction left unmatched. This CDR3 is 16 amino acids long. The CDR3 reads CASSLDGTSAPDTQYF. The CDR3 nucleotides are TGTGCCAGCAGCTTAGATGGCACTAGCGCCCCAGATACGCAGTATTTT.

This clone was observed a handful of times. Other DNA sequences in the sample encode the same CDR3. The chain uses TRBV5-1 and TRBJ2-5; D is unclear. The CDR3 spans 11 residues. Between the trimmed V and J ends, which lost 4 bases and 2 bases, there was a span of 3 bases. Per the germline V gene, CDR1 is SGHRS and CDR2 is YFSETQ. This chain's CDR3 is CASSRQETQYF. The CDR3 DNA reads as TGCGCCAGCAGCCGACAAGAGACCCAGTACTTC.

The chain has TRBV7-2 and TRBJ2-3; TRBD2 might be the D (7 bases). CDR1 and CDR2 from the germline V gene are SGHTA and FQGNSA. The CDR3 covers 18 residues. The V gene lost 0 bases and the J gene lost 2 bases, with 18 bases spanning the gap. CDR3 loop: CASSLAAGERGYTDTQYF. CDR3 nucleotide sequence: TGTGCCAGCAGCTTAGCGGCAGGGGAGCGGGGTTACACAGATACGCAGTATTTT.

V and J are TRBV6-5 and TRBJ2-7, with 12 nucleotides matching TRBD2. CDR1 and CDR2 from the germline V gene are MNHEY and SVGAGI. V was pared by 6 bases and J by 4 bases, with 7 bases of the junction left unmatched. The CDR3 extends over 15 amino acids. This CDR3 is CASSRLAGVRYEQYF. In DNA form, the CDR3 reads TGTGCCAGCAGCCGACTAGCGGGAGTGCGGTACGAGCAGTACTTC.

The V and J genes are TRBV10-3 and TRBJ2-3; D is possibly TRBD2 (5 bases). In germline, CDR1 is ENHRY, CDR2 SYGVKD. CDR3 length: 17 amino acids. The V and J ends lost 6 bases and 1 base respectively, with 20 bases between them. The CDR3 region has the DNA TGTGCCATCAGAGTCCACCAAGCGGAATCGGGCACAGATACGCAGTATTTT. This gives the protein CAIRVHQAESGTDTQYF.

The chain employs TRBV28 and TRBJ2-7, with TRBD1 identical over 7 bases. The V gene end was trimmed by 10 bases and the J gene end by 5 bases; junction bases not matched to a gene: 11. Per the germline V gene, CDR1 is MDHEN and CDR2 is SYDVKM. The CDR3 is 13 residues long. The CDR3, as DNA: TGTGCCAACCTACAGGGGAGCGAGGACGAGCAGTACTTC. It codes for CANLQGSEDEQYF. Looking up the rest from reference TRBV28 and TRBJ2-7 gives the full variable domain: DVKVTQSSRYLVKRTGEKVFLECVQDMDHENMFWYRQDPGLGLRLIYFSYDVKMKEKGDIPEGYSVSREKKERFSLILESASTNQTSMYLCANLQGSEDEQYFGPGTRLTVT.

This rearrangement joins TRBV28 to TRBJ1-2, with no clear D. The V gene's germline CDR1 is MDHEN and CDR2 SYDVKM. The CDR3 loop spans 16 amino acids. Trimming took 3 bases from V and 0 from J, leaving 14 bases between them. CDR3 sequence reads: CASSLVSRPPNYGYTF. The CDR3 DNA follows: TGTGCCAGCAGTTTGGTGAGCAGGCCCCCTAACTATGGCTACACCTTC.

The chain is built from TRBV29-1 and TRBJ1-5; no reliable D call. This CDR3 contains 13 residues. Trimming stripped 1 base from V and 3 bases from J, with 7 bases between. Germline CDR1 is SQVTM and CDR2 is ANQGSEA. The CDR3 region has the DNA TGCAGCGTTGAAGGAGGGAACAATCAGCCCCAGCATTTT. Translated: CSVEGGNNQPQHF.

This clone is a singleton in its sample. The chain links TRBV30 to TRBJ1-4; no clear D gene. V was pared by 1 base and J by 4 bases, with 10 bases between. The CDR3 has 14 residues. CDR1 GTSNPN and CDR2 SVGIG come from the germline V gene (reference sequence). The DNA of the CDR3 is TGTGCCTGGAGTGGTGCAGGCTATAATGAAAAACTGTTTTTT. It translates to CAWSGAGYNEKLFF.

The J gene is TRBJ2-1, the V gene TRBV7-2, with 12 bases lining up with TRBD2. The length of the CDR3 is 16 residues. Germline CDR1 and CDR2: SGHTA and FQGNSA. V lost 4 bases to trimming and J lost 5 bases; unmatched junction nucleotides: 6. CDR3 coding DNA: TGTGCCAGCAGCTACTGGACTAGCGGGAACCACAATGAGCAGTTCTTC. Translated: CASSYWTSGNHNEQFF.

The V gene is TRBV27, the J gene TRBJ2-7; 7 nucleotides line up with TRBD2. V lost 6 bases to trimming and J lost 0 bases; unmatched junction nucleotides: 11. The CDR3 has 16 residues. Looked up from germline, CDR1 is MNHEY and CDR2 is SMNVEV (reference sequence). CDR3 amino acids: CASRALDGGGSYEQYF. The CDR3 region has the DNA TGTGCCAGCAGGGCCCTAGATGGGGGGGGCTCCTACGAGCAGTACTTC.

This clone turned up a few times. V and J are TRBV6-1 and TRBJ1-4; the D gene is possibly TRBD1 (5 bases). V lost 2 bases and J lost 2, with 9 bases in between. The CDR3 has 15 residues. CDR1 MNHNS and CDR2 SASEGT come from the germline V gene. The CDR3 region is CASSEKGQTNEKLFF. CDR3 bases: TGTGCCAGCAGTGAAAAGGGGCAGACTAATGAAAAACTGTTTTTT.

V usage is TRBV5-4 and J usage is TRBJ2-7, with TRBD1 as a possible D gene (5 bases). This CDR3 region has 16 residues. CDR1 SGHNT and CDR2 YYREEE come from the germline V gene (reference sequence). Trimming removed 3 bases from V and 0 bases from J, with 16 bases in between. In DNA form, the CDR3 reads TGTGCCAGCAGCTGGGGCACAGACCAGAGCTCCTACGAGCAGTACTTC. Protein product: CASSWGTDQSSYEQYF.

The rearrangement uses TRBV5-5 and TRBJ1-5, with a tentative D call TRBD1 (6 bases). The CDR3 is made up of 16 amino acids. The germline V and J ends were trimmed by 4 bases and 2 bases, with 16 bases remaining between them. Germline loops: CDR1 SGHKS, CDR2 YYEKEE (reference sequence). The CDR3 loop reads CASSQTHRVRNQPQHF. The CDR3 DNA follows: TGTGCCAGCAGCCAAACCCACAGGGTACGCAATCAGCCCCAGCATTTT.